Listed below are T cell receptor beta chains from one sample, sequenced in a study of Graves' ophthalmopathy and Graves' hyperthyroidism. One entry per CDR3 protein results from TCRdb running MiXCR on the multiplex PCR reads. The sample lists approximately 700,000 distinct CDR3 sequences, roughly two fifths seen once, with more than 2.5% in the top ten. Source material: peripheral blood. The receptor set was obtained from an adult man with Graves' ophthalmopathy. CDR3s include the opening cysteine and the closing phenylalanine or tryptophan. D genes are given only for firm matches. Clone size is shown for a subset of rows, as once, few, many or a class of expanded clone.

CDR3aa,CDR3nt,d_gene,v_gene,j_gene,abundance
CASSRLAGGQSYEQYF,TGTGCCAGCAGCAGGCTAGCGGGGGGTCAATCCTACGAGCAGTACTTC,TRBD2,TRBV7-6,TRBJ2-7,-
CAVGTSGGLLYEQYF,TGTGCCGTAGGGACTAGCGGGGGCCTTCTCTACGAGCAGTACTTC,TRBD2,TRBV10-3,TRBJ2-7,many
CASSSSRQLNEKLFF,TGTGCCAGCAGCTCCTCGAGACAGCTAAATGAAAAACTGTTTTTT,-,TRBV11-2,TRBJ1-4,-
CASSELRKETQYF,TGTGCCAGCAGTGAATTAAGGAAAGAGACCCAGTACTTC,-,TRBV10-3,TRBJ2-5,-
CASKEGLGGYTF,TGTGCCAGCAAGGAGGGGCTGGGTGGCTACACCTTC,-,TRBV6-5,TRBJ1-2,-
CASSQEVRGTYGYTF,TGTGCCAGCAGCCAAGAGGTCCGGGGGACCTATGGCTACACCTTC,-,TRBV3-1,TRBJ1-2,-
CSAPGQGNYGYTF,TGCAGCGCGCCGGGACAGGGAAACTATGGCTACACCTTC,TRBD1,TRBV29-1,TRBJ1-2,-
CASSQTDLEAFF,TGTGCCAGCAGCCAGACAGATTTAGAAGCTTTCTTT,-,TRBV12-3/TRBV12-4,TRBJ1-1,many
CATHVHYGGARGETQYF,TGTGCCACCCATGTCCACTACGGGGGGGCCAGAGGAGAGACCCAGTACTTC,TRBD2,TRBV5-6,TRBJ2-5,-
CSARGTSGGANEQFF,TGCAGTGCTAGAGGGACTAGCGGGGGGGCCAATGAGCAGTTCTTC,TRBD2,TRBV20-1,TRBJ2-1,few
CASSRSRGVGVEVKYF,TGCGCCAGCAGCCGCTCCCGGGGGGTTGGGGTAGAGGTTAAGTACTTC,TRBD2,TRBV9,TRBJ2-7,-
CASSPQDSSYEQYF,TGTGCCAGCTCACCACAGGACAGCTCCTACGAGCAGTACTTC,-,TRBV7-2,TRBJ2-7,-
CASSLPTGTTQGPQYF,TGTGCCAGCAGCTTACCGACCGGGACTACTCAAGGCCCCCAGTACTTC,TRBD2,TRBV7-2,TRBJ2-5,many
CASTFAFTGGYTEAFF,TGTGCCAGCACCTTCGCGTTCACGGGCGGCTACACTGAAGCTTTCTTT,-,TRBV5-4,TRBJ1-1,-
CASRIAGGSNRPQHF,TGTGCCAGTCGTATTGCAGGGGGGAGCAATCGGCCCCAGCATTTT,TRBD1,TRBV19,TRBJ1-5,once
CASSLVAVGSGANVLTF,TGTGCCAGCAGCTTAGTTGCCGTAGGCTCTGGGGCCAACGTCCTGACTTTC,-,TRBV11-2,TRBJ2-6,-
CASDPGSGANVLTF,TGCGCCAGCGATCCAGGCTCTGGGGCCAACGTCCTGACTTTC,-,TRBV10-2,TRBJ2-6,-
CSVELVENTIYF,TGCAGCGTTGAATTGGTAGAGAACACCATATATTTT,-,TRBV29-1,TRBJ1-3,-
CASSSDSEAFF,TGCGCCAGCAGCTCCGACAGCGAAGCTTTCTTT,-,TRBV5-1,TRBJ1-1,many
CASSVGSPGSPLHF,TGTGCCAGCAGCGTAGGGTCCCCAGGTTCACCCCTCCACTTT,-,TRBV9,TRBJ1-6,-
CASSYSYNLRNSPLHF,TGTGCCAGCAGTTACTCGTATAATCTTAGAAATTCACCCCTCCACTTT,-,TRBV6-5,TRBJ1-6,few
CASSQDGGGTAYEQYF,TGTGCCAGCAGCCAAGATGGGGGAGGGACAGCCTACGAGCAGTACTTC,-,TRBV7-2,TRBJ2-7,few